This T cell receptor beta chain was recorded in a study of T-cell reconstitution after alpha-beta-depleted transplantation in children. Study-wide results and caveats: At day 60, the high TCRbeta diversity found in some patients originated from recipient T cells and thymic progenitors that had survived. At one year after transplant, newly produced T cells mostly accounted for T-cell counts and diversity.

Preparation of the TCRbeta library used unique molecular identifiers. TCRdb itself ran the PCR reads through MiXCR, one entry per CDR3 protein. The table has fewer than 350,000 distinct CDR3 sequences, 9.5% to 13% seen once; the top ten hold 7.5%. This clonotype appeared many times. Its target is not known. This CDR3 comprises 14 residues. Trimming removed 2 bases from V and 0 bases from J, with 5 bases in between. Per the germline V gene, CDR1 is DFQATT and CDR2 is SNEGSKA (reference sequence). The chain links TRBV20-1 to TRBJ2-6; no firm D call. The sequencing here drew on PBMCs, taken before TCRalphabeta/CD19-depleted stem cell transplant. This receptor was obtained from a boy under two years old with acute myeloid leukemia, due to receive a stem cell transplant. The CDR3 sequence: CSARQVSGANVLTF. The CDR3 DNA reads TGCAGTGCTAGACAAGTCTCTGGGGCCAACGTCCTGACTTTC.